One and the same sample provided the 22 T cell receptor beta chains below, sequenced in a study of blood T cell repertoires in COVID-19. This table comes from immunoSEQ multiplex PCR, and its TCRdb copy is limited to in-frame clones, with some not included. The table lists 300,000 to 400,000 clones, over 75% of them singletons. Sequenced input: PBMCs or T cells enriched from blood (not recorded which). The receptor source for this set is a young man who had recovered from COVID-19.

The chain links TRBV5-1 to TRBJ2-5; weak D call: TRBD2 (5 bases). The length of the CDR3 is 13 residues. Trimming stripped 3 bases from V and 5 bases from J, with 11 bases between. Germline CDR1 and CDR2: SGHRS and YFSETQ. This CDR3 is CASSSAAGETQYF. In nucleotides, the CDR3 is TGCGCCAGCAGCTCCGCGGCGGGTGAGACCCAGTACTTC.

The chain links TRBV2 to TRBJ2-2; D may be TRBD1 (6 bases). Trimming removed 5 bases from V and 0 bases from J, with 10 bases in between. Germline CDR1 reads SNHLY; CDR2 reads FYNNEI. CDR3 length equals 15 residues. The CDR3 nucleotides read TGTGCCAGCAGTCACAGGGTCCCGAACACCGGGGAGCTGTTTTTT. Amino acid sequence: CASSHRVPNTGELFF.

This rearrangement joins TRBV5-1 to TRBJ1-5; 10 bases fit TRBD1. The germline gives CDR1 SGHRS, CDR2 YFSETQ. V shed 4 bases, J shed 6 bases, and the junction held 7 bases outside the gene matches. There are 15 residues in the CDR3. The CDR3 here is CASSRTGGLGQPQHF. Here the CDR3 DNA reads TGCGCCAGCAGCCGGACAGGGGGATTGGGTCAGCCCCAGCATTTT.

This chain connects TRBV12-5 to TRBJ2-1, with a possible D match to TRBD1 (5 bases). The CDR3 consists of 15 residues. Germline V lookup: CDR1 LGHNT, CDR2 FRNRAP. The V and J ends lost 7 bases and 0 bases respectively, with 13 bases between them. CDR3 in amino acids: CASALGASSYNEQFF. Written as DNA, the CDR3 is TGTGCTAGTGCCCTAGGGGCTAGCTCCTACAATGAGCAGTTCTTC.

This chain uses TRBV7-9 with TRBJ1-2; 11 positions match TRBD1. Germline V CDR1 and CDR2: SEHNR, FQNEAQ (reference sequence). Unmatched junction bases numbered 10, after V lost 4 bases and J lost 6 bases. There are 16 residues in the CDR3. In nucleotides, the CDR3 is TGTGCCAGCAGCTCCGCCGGGACAGGGGGATCCGATGGCTACACCTTC. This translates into CASSSAGTGGSDGYTF.

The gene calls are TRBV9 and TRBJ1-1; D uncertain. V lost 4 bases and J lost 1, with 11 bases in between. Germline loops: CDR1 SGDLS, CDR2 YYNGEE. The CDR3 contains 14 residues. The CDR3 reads CASSPRRENTEAFF. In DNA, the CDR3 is TGTGCCAGCAGCCCAAGACGGGAGAACACTGAAGCTTTCTTT.

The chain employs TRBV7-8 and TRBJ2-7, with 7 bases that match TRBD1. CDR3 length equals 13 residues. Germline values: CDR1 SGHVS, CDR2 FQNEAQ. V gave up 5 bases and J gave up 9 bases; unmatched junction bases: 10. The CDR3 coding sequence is TGTGCCAGCAGCACACGACAGGGTTGGGTGCAGTACTTC. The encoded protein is CASSTRQGWVQYF.

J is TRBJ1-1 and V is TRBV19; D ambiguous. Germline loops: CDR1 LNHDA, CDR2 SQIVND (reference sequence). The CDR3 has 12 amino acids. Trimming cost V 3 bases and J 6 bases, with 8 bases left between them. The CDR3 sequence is CASSMGRAEAFF. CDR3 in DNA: TGTGCCAGTAGTATGGGGAGGGCTGAAGCTTTCTTT.

In nucleotides, the CDR3 is TGTGCCAGCAGTGTGGGGACAGAAAATGAGCAGTTCTTC. Its protein product is CASSVGTENEQFF. The chain is built from TRBV2 and TRBJ2-1; TRBD1 agrees at 7 bases. The CDR3 is made up of 13 amino acids. Germline V gene lookup returns CDR1 SNHLY and CDR2 FYNNEI. V gave up 4 bases and J gave up 7 bases; unmatched junction bases: 4.

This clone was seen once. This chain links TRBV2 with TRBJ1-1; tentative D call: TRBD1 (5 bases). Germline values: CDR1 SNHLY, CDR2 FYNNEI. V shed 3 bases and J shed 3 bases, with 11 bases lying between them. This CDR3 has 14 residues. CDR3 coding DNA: TGTGCCAGCAGTGAGTCGGGCAGGGACACTGAAGCTTTCTTT. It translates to CASSESGRDTEAFF.

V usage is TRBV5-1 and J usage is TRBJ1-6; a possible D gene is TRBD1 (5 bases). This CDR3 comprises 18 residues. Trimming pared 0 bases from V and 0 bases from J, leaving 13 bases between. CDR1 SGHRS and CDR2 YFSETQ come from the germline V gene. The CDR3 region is CASSLAGGRLSYNSPLHF. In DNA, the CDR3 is TGCGCCAGCAGCTTGGCCGGGGGAAGGCTCTCCTATAATTCACCCCTCCACTTT.

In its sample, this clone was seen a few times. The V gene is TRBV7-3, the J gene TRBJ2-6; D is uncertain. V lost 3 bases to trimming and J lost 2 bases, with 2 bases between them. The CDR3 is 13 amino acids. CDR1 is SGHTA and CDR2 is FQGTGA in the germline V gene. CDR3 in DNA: TGTGCCAGCAGCTTCGCTGGGGCCAACGTCCTGACTTTC. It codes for CASSFAGANVLTF.

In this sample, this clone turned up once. The chain's CDR3 is CASSLEGGRGYGYTF. Written as DNA, the CDR3 is TGTGCCAGCAGCTTGGAGGGCGGGAGGGGCTATGGCTACACCTTC. V usage is TRBV5-6 and J usage is TRBJ1-2, with D possibly matching TRBD1 (5 bases). The CDR3 contains 15 residues. V lost 0 bases and J lost 4, with 13 bases in between. Germline assignment: CDR1 SGHDT and CDR2 YYEEEE.

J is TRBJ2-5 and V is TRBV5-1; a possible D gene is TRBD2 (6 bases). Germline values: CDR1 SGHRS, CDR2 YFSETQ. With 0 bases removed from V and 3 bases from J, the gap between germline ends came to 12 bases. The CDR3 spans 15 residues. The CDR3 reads CASSLEGGAKETQYF. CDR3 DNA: TGCGCCAGCAGCTTGGAGGGCGGGGCGAAAGAGACCCAGTACTTC.

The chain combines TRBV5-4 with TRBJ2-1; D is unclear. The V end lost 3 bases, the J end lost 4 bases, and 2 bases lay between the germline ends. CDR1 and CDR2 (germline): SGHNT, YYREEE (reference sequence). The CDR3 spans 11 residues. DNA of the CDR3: TGTGCCAGCAGCTCGTACAATGAGCAGTTCTTC. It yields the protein CASSSYNEQFF.

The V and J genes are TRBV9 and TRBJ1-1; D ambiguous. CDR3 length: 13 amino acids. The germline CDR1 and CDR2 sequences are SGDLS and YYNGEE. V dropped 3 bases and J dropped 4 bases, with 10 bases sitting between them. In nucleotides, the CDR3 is TGTGCCAGCAGCGCACAGCTGAGCACTGAAGCTTTCTTT. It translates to CASSAQLSTEAFF.

The CDR3 nucleotides are TGCAGCGTTGCGACTGACTCACTAGCCAAAAACATTCAGTACTTC. This gives the protein CSVATDSLAKNIQYF. This chain joins TRBV29-1 and TRBJ2-4; D is ambiguous. CDR3 length: 15 amino acids. In germline, CDR1 is SQVTM, CDR2 ANQGSEA. V lost 4 bases to trimming and J lost 0 bases, with 13 bases between them.

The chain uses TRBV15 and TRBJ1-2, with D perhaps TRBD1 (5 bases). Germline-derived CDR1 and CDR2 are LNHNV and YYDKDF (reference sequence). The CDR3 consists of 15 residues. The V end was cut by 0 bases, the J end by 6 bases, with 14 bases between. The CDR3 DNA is TGTGCCACCAGCAGAGATAGAAGGGGCGCCGATGGCTACACCTTC. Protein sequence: CATSRDRRGADGYTF.

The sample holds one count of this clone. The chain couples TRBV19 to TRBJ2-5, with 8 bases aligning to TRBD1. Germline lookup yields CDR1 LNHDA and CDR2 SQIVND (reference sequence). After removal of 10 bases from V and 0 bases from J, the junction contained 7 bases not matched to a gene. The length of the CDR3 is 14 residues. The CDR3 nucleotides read TGTGCCACCCGGGACAGGAAGTACCAAGAGACCCAGTACTTC. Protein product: CATRDRKYQETQYF.

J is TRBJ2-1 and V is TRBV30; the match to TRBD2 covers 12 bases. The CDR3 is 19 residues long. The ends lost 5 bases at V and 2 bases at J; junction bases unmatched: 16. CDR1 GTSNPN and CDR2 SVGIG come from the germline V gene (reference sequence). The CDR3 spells CAWRGGSWTSGKPYNEQFF. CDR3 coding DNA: TGTGCCTGGCGGGGGGGTTCTTGGACTAGCGGGAAACCCTACAATGAGCAGTTCTTC. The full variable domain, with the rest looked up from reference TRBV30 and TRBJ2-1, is SQTIHQWPATLVQPVGSPLSLECTVEGTSNPNLYWYRQAAGRGLQLLFYSVGIGQISSEVPQNLSASRPQDRQFILSSKKLLLSDSGFYLCAWRGGSWTSGKPYNEQFFGPGTRLTVL.

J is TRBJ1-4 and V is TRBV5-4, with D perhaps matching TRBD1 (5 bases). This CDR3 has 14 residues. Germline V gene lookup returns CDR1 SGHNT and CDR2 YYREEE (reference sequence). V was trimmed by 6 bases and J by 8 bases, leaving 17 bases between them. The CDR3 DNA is TGTGCCAGCATGAGGGACTCCCAAGGCGAAAAACTGTTTTTT. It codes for CASMRDSQGEKLFF.

Here the CDR3 reads CASSVGGAGLAGDEQFF. Written as DNA, the CDR3 is TGTGCCAGCAGTGTAGGGGGGGCTGGACTAGCGGGAGATGAGCAGTTCTTC. This chain links TRBV2 with TRBJ2-1; 13 bases are shared with TRBD2. V shed 4 bases, J shed 8 bases, and the junction held 11 bases outside the gene matches. Per germline, CDR1 SNHLY and CDR2 FYNNEI. The CDR3 contains 17 residues.